This is a list of T cell receptor beta chains from one sample in a study of follicular helper T cells after annual influenza vaccination. Here immunoSEQ multiplex PCR was the method, and the copy in TCRdb shows in-frame clones only, minus some. The sample lists about 14,000 clones; just under 80% were seen once. Sequenced material: CXCR5- memory CD4+ T cells sorted from blood, taken on the day of influenza vaccination. Receptor source: an adult who received the influenza vaccine. Both conserved end residues are part of each CDR3. A D gene is named only where the DNA matches it firmly. Size is stated for part of the rows, as once, few or many counts, or as a class when the clone is expanded.

V,length,J,D,size,DNA,CDR3
TRBV5-8,15,TRBJ2-3,.,.,TGTGCCAGCAGCCTAGGACCGGGGGTACCAGATACGCAGTATTTT,CASSLGPGVPDTQYF
TRBV7-9,13,TRBJ2-3,.,once,TGTGCCAGCAGCTTAGCTCAGGCTATCCCGAAGTATTTT,CASSLAQAIPKYF
TRBV1,18,TRBJ2-3,.,.,TGCACCAGCAGCCAAGGCTCCCCCCGACAGGGGGAAACAGATACGCAGTATTTT,CTSSQGSPRQGETDTQYF
TRBV27,14,TRBJ1-6,.,.,TGTGCCAGCGCGCCTGGGGGGAGGAATTCACCCCTCCACTTT,CASAPGGRNSPLHF
TRBV6-6,15,TRBJ2-6,.,once,TGTGCCAGCAGTTACTCGGAATCTGGGGCCAACGTCCTGACTTTC,CASSYSESGANVLTF
TRBV7-9,15,TRBJ1-4,.,.,TGTGCCAGCAGCTTAGGGAAATTAACTAATGAAAAACTGTTTTTT,CASSLGKLTNEKLFF
TRBV30,14,TRBJ1-4,TRBD1,.,TGTGCCTGGAGTCTTCAGGGGGCCGGGGAAAAACTGTTTTTT,CAWSLQGAGEKLFF
TRBV5-1,12,TRBJ2-7,.,.,TGCGCCAGCAGCTTCGGCTCCTACGAGCAGTACTTC,CASSFGSYEQYF
TRBV7-9,13,TRBJ1-3,TRBD1,.,TGTGCCAGCGGGGACAGGGCTGGAAACACCATATATTTT,CASGDRAGNTIYF
TRBV6-5,16,TRBJ1-1,TRBD1,.,TGTGCCAGCAGTTACTTCTCATCCAGGGGGCAGGTTGAAGCTTTCTTT,CASSYFSSRGQVEAFF
TRBV12-5,13,TRBJ1-5,.,few,TGTGCTAGTGCCGCCGACAGGAATCAGCCCCAGCATTTT,CASAADRNQPQHF
TRBV28,15,TRBJ2-4,TRBD1,.,TGTGCCAGCAGTCTGACAGGGTATGACAAAAACATTCAGTACTTC,CASSLTGYDKNIQYF
TRBV5-6,14,TRBJ1-5,TRBD1,.,TGTGCCAGCAGCCGGGACAGGGGCAATCAGCCCCAGCATTTT,CASSRDRGNQPQHF
TRBV29-1,15,TRBJ1-1,.,.,TGCAGCGTTGGGGCCGGGTGGGGGATGAACACTGAAGCTTTCTTT,CSVGAGWGMNTEAFF
TRBV6-1,13,TRBJ1-5,TRBD1,.,TGTGCCAGCAGTCTTGACAGGGTTCAGCCCCAGCATTTT,CASSLDRVQPQHF
TRBV14,16,TRBJ2-5,.,.,TGTGCCAGCAGCCATTTTACTAGCTACAACCAAGAGACCCAGTACTTC,CASSHFTSYNQETQYF
TRBV5-1,14,TRBJ2-7,TRBD1,.,TGCGCCAGCAGCTTGAGGGGGCCTTCCTACGAGCAGTACTTC,CASSLRGPSYEQYF
TRBV5-1,14,TRBJ2-1,.,.,TGCGCCAGCCGGGTCGTTGGTCACTCCAATGAGCAGTTCTTC,CASRVVGHSNEQFF
TRBV5-1,14,TRBJ2-5,TRBD2,.,TGCGCCAGCAGCACCGGGGGGAGCCAAGAGACCCAGTACTTC,CASSTGGSQETQYF
TRBV6-6,13,TRBJ1-2,TRBD1,.,TGTGCCAGCAGTTCGACAGGGTTTGCTGGCTACACCTTC,CASSSTGFAGYTF
TRBV19,15,TRBJ1-5,.,.,TGTGCCAGTAGTATTCAAGGGACGCCGGAACAGCCCCAGCATTTT,CASSIQGTPEQPQHF
TRBV4-3,17,TRBJ2-3,.,.,TGCGCCAGCAGCCAAGATATCATCCAGGGTCACACAGATACGCAGTATTTT,CASSQDIIQGHTDTQYF
TRBV7-2,14,TRBJ2-7,TRBD2,.,TGTGCCAGCAGCTTCGGGGGGAGCTCCTACGAGCAGTACTTC,CASSFGGSSYEQYF
TRBV4-2,14,TRBJ2-7,.,.,TGTGCCAGCAGCCAAGCGGACACACACTACGAGCAGTACTTC,CASSQADTHYEQYF
TRBV9,14,TRBJ1-6,.,.,TGTGCCAGCAGCGTAAGACAGGTGGATTCACCCCTCCACTTT,CASSVRQVDSPLHF
TRBV4-2,16,TRBJ2-3,.,.,TGTGCCAGCAGCCCTCGGGCGATCCGGGACATGAATACGCAGTATTTT,CASSPRAIRDMNTQYF
TRBV6-6,13,TRBJ1-2,.,.,TGTGCCAGCTTCTCCTCATCCCACTATGGCTACACCTTC,CASFSSSHYGYTF